A selection of T cell receptor beta chains follows, all from one sample in a study of blood T cell repertoires in COVID-19. Data came from immunoSEQ multiplex PCR; TCRdb stores just in-frame clones and leaves some out. The sample holds around 120,000 clones, about 77% seen once. Sequencing was performed on peripheral blood. These receptor sequences come from a human donor in a cohort sampled during active COVID-19. Both conserved end residues are part of each CDR3. D genes are given only for firm matches. Clone size is not always given. Where it is, it says once, few, many or a class for expanded clones.

CDR3 protein: CASSVPGSDTQYF
CDR3 DNA: TGTGCCAGCAGCGTCCCGGGGTCAGATACGCAGTATTTT
V gene: TRBV9
clone size: .
J gene: TRBJ2-3
CDR3 length: 13
D gene: .

CDR3 protein: CASSQVISGGHAFSGYTF
CDR3 DNA: TGCGCCAGCAGCCAAGTGATCTCCGGGGGGCATGCCTTTAGTGGCTACACCTTC
V gene: TRBV4-3
clone size: .
J gene: TRBJ1-2
CDR3 length: 18
D gene: .

CDR3 protein: CASSLVPGADTEAFF
CDR3 DNA: TGTGCCAGCAGCTTAGTCCCAGGGGCGGACACTGAAGCTTTCTTT
V gene: TRBV7-2
clone size: .
J gene: TRBJ1-1
CDR3 length: 15
D gene: .

CDR3 protein: CASSRMVWTSGTDTQYF
CDR3 DNA: TGTGCCAGCAGCCGCATGGTTTGGACAAGCGGGACAGATACGCAGTATTTT
V gene: TRBV11-2
clone size: .
J gene: TRBJ2-3
CDR3 length: 17
D gene: .

CDR3 protein: CASSLGQLNYGYTF
CDR3 DNA: TGTGCCAGCAGTCTGGGACAGCTTAACTATGGCTACACCTTC
V gene: TRBV2
clone size: .
J gene: TRBJ1-2
CDR3 length: 14
D gene: TRBD1

CDR3 protein: CASSSPPGGSWYTGELFF
CDR3 DNA: TGTGCCAGCAGCTCCCCTCCGGGTGGATCGTGGTACACCGGGGAGCTGTTTTTT
V gene: TRBV7-2
clone size: few
J gene: TRBJ2-2
CDR3 length: 18
D gene: .

CDR3 protein: CASSLSGGDEQFF
CDR3 DNA: TGTGCCAGCAGTTTGAGCGGGGGGGATGAGCAGTTCTTC
V gene: TRBV7-9
clone size: .
J gene: TRBJ2-1
CDR3 length: 13
D gene: TRBD2

CDR3 protein: CASSQITGVSTDTQYF
CDR3 DNA: TGTGCCAGCAGCCAAATAACAGGGGTTAGCACAGATACGCAGTATTTT
V gene: TRBV3-1/TRBV3-2
clone size: .
J gene: TRBJ2-3
CDR3 length: 16
D gene: TRBD1

CDR3 protein: CASSQTSGAGYNEQFF
CDR3 DNA: TGTGCCAGCAGCCAGACGAGCGGGGCGGGCTACAATGAGCAGTTCTTC
V gene: TRBV3-1/TRBV3-2
clone size: few
J gene: TRBJ2-1
CDR3 length: 16
D gene: TRBD2

CDR3 protein: CASSPGSQETQYF
CDR3 DNA: TGCGCCAGCAGCCCCGGGTCCCAAGAGACCCAGTACTTC
V gene: TRBV5-1
clone size: .
J gene: TRBJ2-5
CDR3 length: 13
D gene: .

CDR3 protein: CASSSTGGRGYTF
CDR3 DNA: TGTGCCAGCAGCTCGACAGGGGGCCGTGGCTACACCTTC
V gene: TRBV7-9
clone size: .
J gene: TRBJ1-2
CDR3 length: 13
D gene: TRBD1

CDR3 protein: CASSSPLGGDLGGELFF
CDR3 DNA: TGTGCCAGCAGCTCCCCCCTAGGGGGAGATTTAGGCGGGGAGCTGTTTTTT
V gene: TRBV11-2
clone size: .
J gene: TRBJ2-2
CDR3 length: 17
D gene: .

CDR3 protein: CATSRGTGALNTEAFF
CDR3 DNA: TGTGCCACCAGCAGAGGGACAGGGGCGCTGAACACTGAAGCTTTCTTT
V gene: TRBV15
clone size: once
J gene: TRBJ1-1
CDR3 length: 16
D gene: TRBD1

CDR3 protein: CASSPPADNTDTQYF
CDR3 DNA: TGTGCCAGCAGCCCCCCGGCGGATAACACAGATACGCAGTATTTT
V gene: TRBV9
clone size: .
J gene: TRBJ2-3
CDR3 length: 15
D gene: .

CDR3 protein: CASRRRDSGPGTGELFF
CDR3 DNA: TGTGCCAGCAGAAGGAGGGATTCTGGGCCGGGCACCGGGGAGCTGTTTTTT
V gene: TRBV11-3
clone size: many
J gene: TRBJ2-2
CDR3 length: 17
D gene: .

CDR3 protein: CASILRGNYGYTF
CDR3 DNA: TGTGCCAGCATCCTCAGGGGTAACTATGGCTACACCTTC
V gene: TRBV6-5
clone size: .
J gene: TRBJ1-2
CDR3 length: 13
D gene: .

CDR3 protein: CASSQDLGSPLHF
CDR3 DNA: TGCGCCAGCAGCCAAGATCTAGGTTCACCCCTCCACTTT
V gene: TRBV4-1
clone size: few
J gene: TRBJ1-6
CDR3 length: 13
D gene: .

CDR3 protein: CASSLAGGTGELFF
CDR3 DNA: TGTGCCAGCAGCTTAGCAGGGGGCACCGGGGAGCTGTTTTTT
V gene: TRBV7-2
clone size: .
J gene: TRBJ2-2
CDR3 length: 14
D gene: .

CDR3 protein: CASSLGRTNEKLFF
CDR3 DNA: TGTGCCAGCAGCTTAGGTCGGACTAATGAAAAACTGTTTTTT
V gene: TRBV7-2
clone size: once
J gene: TRBJ1-4
CDR3 length: 14
D gene: .

CDR3 protein: CAWGDSHNQPQHF
CDR3 DNA: TGTGCCTGGGGGGACAGCCACAATCAGCCCCAGCATTTT
V gene: TRBV30
clone size: .
J gene: TRBJ1-5
CDR3 length: 13
D gene: TRBD1

CDR3 protein: CASSLRQGFGDTQYF
CDR3 DNA: TGTGCCAGCAGCTTGCGACAGGGGTTTGGAGATACGCAGTATTTT
V gene: TRBV5-6
clone size: .
J gene: TRBJ2-3
CDR3 length: 15
D gene: TRBD1

CDR3 protein: CASSSTGGSRYNEQFF
CDR3 DNA: TGTGCCAGCAGTTCGACAGGGGGCTCGCGATACAATGAGCAGTTCTTC
V gene: TRBV27
clone size: .
J gene: TRBJ2-1
CDR3 length: 16
D gene: TRBD1

CDR3 protein: CASSAGLAGGADTQYF
CDR3 DNA: TGTGCCAGCAGCGCCGGACTAGCGGGAGGGGCAGATACGCAGTATTTT
V gene: TRBV9
clone size: .
J gene: TRBJ2-3
CDR3 length: 16
D gene: TRBD2

CDR3 protein: CAISEPGQANYGYTF
CDR3 DNA: TGTGCCATCAGTGAACCGGGACAGGCGAACTATGGCTACACCTTC
V gene: TRBV10-3
clone size: .
J gene: TRBJ1-2
CDR3 length: 15
D gene: TRBD1

CDR3 protein: CSVDRSRSEAFF
CDR3 DNA: TGCAGCGTTGACCGATCGAGGTCTGAAGCTTTCTTT
V gene: TRBV29-1
clone size: few
J gene: TRBJ1-1
CDR3 length: 12
D gene: .

CDR3 protein: CASRSGWGVWVAKNIQYF
CDR3 DNA: TGTGCCAGCCGTTCGGGATGGGGGGTGTGGGTGGCCAAAAACATTCAGTACTTC
V gene: TRBV11-3
clone size: .
J gene: TRBJ2-4
CDR3 length: 18
D gene: .

CDR3 protein: CASSPLTGGQPQHF
CDR3 DNA: TGTGCCAGCTCTCCGCTCACAGGGGGTCAGCCCCAGCATTTT
V gene: TRBV18
clone size: .
J gene: TRBJ1-5
CDR3 length: 14
D gene: TRBD1

CDR3 protein: CASRQSSYNEQFF
CDR3 DNA: TGTGCCAGCAGACAGAGCTCCTACAATGAGCAGTTCTTC
V gene: TRBV6-5
clone size: few
J gene: TRBJ2-1
CDR3 length: 13
D gene: .

CDR3 protein: CASSLEEDGEQFF
CDR3 DNA: TGTGCCAGCAGCTTAGAGGAGGACGGGGAGCAGTTCTTC
V gene: TRBV11-3
clone size: .
J gene: TRBJ2-1
CDR3 length: 13
D gene: .